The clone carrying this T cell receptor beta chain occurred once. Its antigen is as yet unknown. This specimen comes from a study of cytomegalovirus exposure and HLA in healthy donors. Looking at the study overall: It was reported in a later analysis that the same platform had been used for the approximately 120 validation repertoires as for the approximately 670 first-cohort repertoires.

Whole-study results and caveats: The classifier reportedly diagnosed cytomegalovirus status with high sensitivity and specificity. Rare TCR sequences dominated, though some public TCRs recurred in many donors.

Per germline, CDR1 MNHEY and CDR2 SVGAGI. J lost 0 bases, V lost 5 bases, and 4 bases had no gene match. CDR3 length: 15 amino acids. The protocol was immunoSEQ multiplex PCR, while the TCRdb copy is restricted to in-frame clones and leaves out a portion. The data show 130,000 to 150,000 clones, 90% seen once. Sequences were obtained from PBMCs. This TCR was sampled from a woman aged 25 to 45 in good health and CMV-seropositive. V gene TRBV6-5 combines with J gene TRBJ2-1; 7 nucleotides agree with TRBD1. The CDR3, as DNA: TGTGCCAGCAGTAGGGGGCGTCCCTCCTACAATGAGCAGTTCTTC. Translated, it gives CASSRGRPSYNEQFF.